Below, one T cell receptor (beta chain) is given with its context. The CDR3 consists of 16 residues. V dropped 0 bases and J dropped 4; count of bases not matched to a gene: 3. In germline, CDR1 is MNHEY, CDR2 SVGEGT. This record comes from a study of blood T cell repertoires in COVID-19. Study details: Donors in the United States, Italy and Spain gave samples during acute or convalescent COVID-19.

Per the original methods: Amplification with reference gene primers provided the estimates of nucleated cell counts. Using immunoSEQ multiplex PCR, the repertoire was profiled, and TCRdb retains in-frame clones only, with some absent. V and J calls and clone size are given by that table; D and trimming were obtained from the DNA. The sample lists 190,000 or so clones, just under 90% occurring once. The receptor was derived from a woman aged 18-30 years who had recovered from COVID-19. The chain combines TRBV6-2 or TRBV6-3 with TRBJ2-1; 10 positions match TRBD2. Sequences were obtained from peripheral blood. The CDR3 nucleotides read TGTGCCAGCAGTTACTCGTCACTAGCGGGGTACAATGAGCAGTTCTTC. The encoded protein is CASSYSSLAGYNEQFF.